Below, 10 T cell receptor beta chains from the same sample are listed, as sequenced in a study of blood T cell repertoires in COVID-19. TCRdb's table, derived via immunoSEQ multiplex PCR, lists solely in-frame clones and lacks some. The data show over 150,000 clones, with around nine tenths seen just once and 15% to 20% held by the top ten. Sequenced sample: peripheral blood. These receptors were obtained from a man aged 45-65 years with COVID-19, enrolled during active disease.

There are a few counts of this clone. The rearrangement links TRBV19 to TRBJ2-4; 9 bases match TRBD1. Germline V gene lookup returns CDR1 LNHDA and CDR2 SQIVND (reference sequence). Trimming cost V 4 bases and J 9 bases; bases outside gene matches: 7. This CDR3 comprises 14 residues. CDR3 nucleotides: TGTGCCAGTAGTACCCAGGACAGGGGCGCCATTCAGTACTTC. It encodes CASSTQDRGAIQYF.

The CDR3 reads CASSLGTGTDTQYF. DNA of the CDR3: TGTGCCAGCAGCTTGGGGACAGGGACAGATACGCAGTATTTT. The chain joins TRBV5-5 to TRBJ2-3; 8 bases are a match to TRBD1. Germline lookup yields CDR1 SGHKS and CDR2 YYEKEE (reference sequence). V shed 0 bases, J shed 3 bases, and the junction held 0 bases outside the gene matches. CDR3 length: 14 residues.

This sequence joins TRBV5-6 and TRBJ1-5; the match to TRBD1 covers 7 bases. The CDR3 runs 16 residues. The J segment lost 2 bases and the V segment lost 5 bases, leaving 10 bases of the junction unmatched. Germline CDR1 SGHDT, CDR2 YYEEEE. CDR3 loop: CASSSKGARGNQPQHF. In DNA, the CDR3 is TGTGCCAGCAGTTCGAAGGGGGCGCGGGGCAATCAGCCCCAGCATTTT.

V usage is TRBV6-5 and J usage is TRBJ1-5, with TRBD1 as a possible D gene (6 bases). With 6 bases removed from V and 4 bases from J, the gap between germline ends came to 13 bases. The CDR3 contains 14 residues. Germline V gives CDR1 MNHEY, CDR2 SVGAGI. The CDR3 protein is CASRTGALNQPQHF. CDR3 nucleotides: TGTGCCAGCAGGACAGGAGCCCTAAATCAGCCCCAGCATTTT.

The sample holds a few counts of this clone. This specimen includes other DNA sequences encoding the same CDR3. The CDR3 DNA is TGTGCCAGCAGTTTGACAGGGGCCTACGAGCAGTACTTC. Translation gives CASSLTGAYEQYF. The chain couples TRBV6-2 or TRBV6-3 to TRBJ2-7, with TRBD1 matching 8 bases. The CDR3 is made up of 13 amino acids. Losses at the gene ends were 4 bases for V and 2 bases for J; bases not matched to a gene: 1. Germline CDR1 reads MNHEY; CDR2 reads SVGEGT.

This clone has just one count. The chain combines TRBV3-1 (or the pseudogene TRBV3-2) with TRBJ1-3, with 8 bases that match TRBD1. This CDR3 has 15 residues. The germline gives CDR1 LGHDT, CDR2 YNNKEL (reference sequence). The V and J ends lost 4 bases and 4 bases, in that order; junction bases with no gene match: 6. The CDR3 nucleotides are TGTGCCAGCAGCCGTAGGACAGGGAGGGGAAACACCATATATTTT. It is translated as CASSRRTGRGNTIYF.

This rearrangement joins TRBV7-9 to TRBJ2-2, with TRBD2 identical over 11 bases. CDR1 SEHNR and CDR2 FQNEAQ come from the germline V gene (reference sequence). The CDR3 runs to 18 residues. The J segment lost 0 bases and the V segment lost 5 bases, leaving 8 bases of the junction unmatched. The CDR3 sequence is CASSPSPGLAANTGELFF. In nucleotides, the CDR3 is TGTGCCAGCAGCCCCTCTCCGGGACTAGCGGCGAACACCGGGGAGCTGTTTTTT. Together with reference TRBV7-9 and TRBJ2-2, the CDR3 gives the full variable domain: DTGVSQNPRHKITKRGQNVTFRCDPISEHNRLYWYRQTLGQGPEFLTYFQNEAQLEKSRLLSDRFSAERPKGSFSTLEIQRTEQGDSAMYLCASSPSPGLAANTGELFFGEGSRLTVL.

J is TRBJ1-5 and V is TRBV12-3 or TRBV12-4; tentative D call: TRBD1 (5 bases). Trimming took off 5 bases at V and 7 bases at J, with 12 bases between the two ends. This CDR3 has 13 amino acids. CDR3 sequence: CASSTGPFQPQHF. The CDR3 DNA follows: TGTGCCAGCAGTACAGGACCCTTCCAGCCCCAGCATTTT.

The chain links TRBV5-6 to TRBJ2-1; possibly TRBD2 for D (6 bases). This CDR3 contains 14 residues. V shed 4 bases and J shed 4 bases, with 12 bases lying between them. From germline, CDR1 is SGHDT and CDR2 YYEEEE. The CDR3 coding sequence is TGTGCCAGCAGCCCCGGAGGGGTTTACAATGAGCAGTTCTTC. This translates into CASSPGGVYNEQFF.

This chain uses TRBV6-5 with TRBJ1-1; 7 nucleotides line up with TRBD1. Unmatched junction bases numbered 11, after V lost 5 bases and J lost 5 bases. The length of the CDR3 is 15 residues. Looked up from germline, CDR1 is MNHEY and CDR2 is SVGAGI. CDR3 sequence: CASSPNHRGITEAFF. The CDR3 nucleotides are TGTGCCAGCAGTCCAAACCACAGGGGTATTACTGAAGCTTTCTTT.